This TCR beta chain was identified in a study of Ad26.COV2.S vaccination and SARS-CoV-2 variants. TCRdb's copy holds only in-frame clones and misses some; the assay was immunoSEQ multiplex PCR. In the table there are about 480,000 clones, approximately 88% of which are singletons. Study outcomes and limitations: Breadth of non-spike TCRs did not differ between vaccinees and placebo recipients. An underestimation of total T cell responses may have resulted from the TCR breadth and depth analyses.

As to treatment: over 15 received Ad26.COV2.S at low or high dose, single or two shots; roughly five received placebo; per-sample allocation not given. On day 63 after the first injection, vaccine and placebo recipients gave samples. Worth noting for this clone: Its antigen is not known.

The source is a person between 18 and 59 years old who received the Ad26.COV2.S COVID-19 vaccine or a placebo. The specimen was peripheral blood, collected in a trial of Ad26.COV2.S vaccine versus placebo.

The CDR3 nucleotides read TGTGCCAGCAGTCTACTCGCAGGTGTTAGGACTGAAGCTTTCTTT. Amino acid sequence: CASSLLAGVRTEAFF. The chain uses TRBV27 and TRBJ1-1; unclear D gene. Trimming removed 5 bases at V and 5 bases at J, with 18 bases between. Germline V gene sequence: CDR1 MNHEY, CDR2 SMNVEV (reference sequence). The CDR3 sequence is 15 residues long.